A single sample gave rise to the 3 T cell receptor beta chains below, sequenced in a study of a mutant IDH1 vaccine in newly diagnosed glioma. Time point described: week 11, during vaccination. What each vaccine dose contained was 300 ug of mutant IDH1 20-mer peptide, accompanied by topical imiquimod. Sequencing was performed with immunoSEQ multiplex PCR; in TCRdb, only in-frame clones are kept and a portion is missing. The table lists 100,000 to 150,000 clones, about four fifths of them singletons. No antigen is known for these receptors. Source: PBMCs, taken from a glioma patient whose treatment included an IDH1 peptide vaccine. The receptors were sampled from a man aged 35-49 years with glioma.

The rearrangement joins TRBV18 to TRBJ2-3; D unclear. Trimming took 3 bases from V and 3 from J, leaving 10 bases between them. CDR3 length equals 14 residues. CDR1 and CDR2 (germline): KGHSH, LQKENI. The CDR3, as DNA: TGTGCCAGCTCACCGATCGTGGGAACAGATACGCAGTATTTT. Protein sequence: CASSPIVGTDTQYF.

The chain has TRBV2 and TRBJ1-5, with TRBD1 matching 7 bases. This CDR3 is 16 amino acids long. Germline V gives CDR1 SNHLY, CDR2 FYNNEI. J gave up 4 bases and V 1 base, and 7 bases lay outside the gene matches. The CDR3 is CASSEEAGGLNQPQHF. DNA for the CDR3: TGTGCCAGCAGTGAAGAGGCAGGGGGGTTGAATCAGCCCCAGCATTTT. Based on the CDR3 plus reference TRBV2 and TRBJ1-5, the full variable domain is EPEVTQTPSHQVTQMGQEVILRCVPISNHLYFYWYRQILGQKVEFLVSFYNNEISEKSEIFDDQFSVERPDGSNFTLKIRSTKLEDSAMYFCASSEEAGGLNQPQHFGDGTRLSIL.

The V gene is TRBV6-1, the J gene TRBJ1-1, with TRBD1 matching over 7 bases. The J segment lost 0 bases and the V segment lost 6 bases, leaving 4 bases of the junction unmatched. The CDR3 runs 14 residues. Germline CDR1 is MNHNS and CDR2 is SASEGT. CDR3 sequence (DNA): TGTGCCAGCAGCCGCAGGGGGATGAACACTGAAGCTTTCTTT. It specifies CASSRRGMNTEAFF.